Each of the 21 T cell receptor beta chains below was sequenced from the same sample in a study of early T cells in non-severe SARS-CoV-2 infection. TCRdb redid the calling of the 5' RACE reads with MiXCR, one entry per CDR3 protein. The data show tens of thousands of distinct CDR3 sequences, approximately 12% seen once. Sequencing input: whole blood. All receptors derive from an adult who was a healthcare worker with PCR-confirmed SARS-CoV-2 infection or an uninfected control (not recorded which).

This clonotype came up many times. The J gene is TRBJ1-1, the V gene TRBV12-3 or TRBV12-4, with D hard to call. This CDR3 has 13 residues. V gave up 1 base and J gave up 5 bases, with 8 bases separating them. The CDR3 region has the DNA TGTGCCAGCAGTTTAGGTCGGTTGACTGAAGCTTTCTTT. Protein product: CASSLGRLTEAFF.

This clonotype was detected ten times or more. The chain carries TRBV29-1 and TRBJ2-1; the D is unclear. This CDR3 is 11 amino acids long. Germline V gene lookup returns CDR1 SQVTM and CDR2 ANQGSEA. V dropped 6 bases and J dropped 6 bases, with 9 bases sitting between them. DNA of the CDR3: TGCAGCGTGCCGTCCCCCAATGAGCAGTTCTTC. Its translation is CSVPSPNEQFF.

Ten or more counts support this clonotype. The V gene is TRBV6-1, the J gene TRBJ2-6; possibly TRBD1 or TRBD2 for D (6 bases each). Per the germline V gene, CDR1 is MNHNS and CDR2 is SASEGT. V gave up 4 bases and J gave up 0 bases, with 16 bases separating them. The CDR3 loop spans 18 amino acids. For the CDR3, the DNA is TGTGCCAGCAGTGTTTGGGACACCGGGAGCTCTGGGGCCAACGTCCTGACTTTC. Residues: CASSVWDTGSSGANVLTF.

This clonotype came up many times. CDR3 in amino acids: CASSKTSGYEQYF. The DNA for the CDR3 is TGTGCCAGCAGTAAGACTAGCGGTTACGAGCAGTACTTC. The gene calls are TRBV27 and TRBJ2-7; 9 bases match TRBD2. Trimming removed 5 bases from V and 4 bases from J; junction bases left unmatched: 3. The CDR3 covers 13 residues. The germline CDR1 and CDR2 sequences are MNHEY and SMNVEV (reference sequence).

In this sample, this clonotype turned up many times. V gene TRBV10-3 combines with J gene TRBJ2-7; D assignment may be TRBD1 or TRBD2 (5 bases each). Trimming shortened V by 2 bases and J by 2 bases, and 7 bases separated the two germline ends. This CDR3 has 13 amino acids. Germline V gives CDR1 ENHRY, CDR2 SYGVKD. CDR3 in amino acids: CAISEPGPYEQYF. The CDR3, as DNA: TGTGCCATCAGTGAGCCGGGACCCTACGAGCAGTACTTC.

The chain is built from TRBV5-6 and TRBJ1-1; D unresolved. CDR3 size: 13 residues. The germline CDR1 and CDR2 sequences are SGHDT and YYEEEE. V was trimmed by 4 bases and J by 6 bases, leaving 13 bases between them. The CDR3, as DNA: TGTGCCAGCAGCCGGACTAGGCCCTCTGAAGCTTTCTTT. Its protein product is CASSRTRPSEAFF.

This clonotype has a count of ten or more. V usage is TRBV29-1 and J usage is TRBJ2-1; 12 nucleotides line up with TRBD2. CDR3 size: 16 residues. CDR1 is SQVTM and CDR2 is ANQGSEA in the germline V gene. V gave up 0 bases and J gave up 8 bases; unmatched junction bases: 8. CDR3 sequence (DNA): TGCAGCGTTGAAGATCCTCTAGCGGGAGGGGGCGATGAGCAGTTCTTC. This encodes CSVEDPLAGGGDEQFF.

This clonotype occurred a few times. The V and J genes are TRBV28 and TRBJ2-7; D is unresolved. In germline, CDR1 is MDHEN, CDR2 SYDVKM. The V gene lost 5 bases and the J gene lost 4 bases, with 9 bases spanning the gap. The CDR3 sequence is 12 residues long. For the CDR3, the DNA is TGTGCCAGCAGTGTTGGTCGGTACGAGCAGTACTTC. Residues: CASSVGRYEQYF.

This clonotype was counted at least ten times. The chain carries TRBV4-3 and TRBJ2-1; tentatively, D is TRBD2 (6 bases). Germline V gene lookup returns CDR1 LGHNA and CDR2 YSLEER. CDR3 length equals 17 residues. V lost 4 bases, J lost 7 bases, and 23 bases lay in between. CDR3 in amino acids: CASSRINDGGAMNEQFF. CDR3 bases: TGCGCCAGCAGCCGCATAAACGACGGGGGAGCGATGAATGAGCAGTTCTTC.

This clonotype was observed at least ten times. CDR3 in DNA: TGTGCCAGCCGAGGGGAGGGAGAGACCCAGTACTTC. Its translation is CASRGEGETQYF. The chain carries TRBV2 and TRBJ2-5, with 7 bases lining up with TRBD2. V shed 8 bases, J shed 4 bases, and the junction held 4 bases outside the gene matches. The CDR3 has 12 residues. The V gene's germline CDR1 is SNHLY and CDR2 FYNNEI.

This clonotype occurred many times. The chain employs TRBV6-1 and TRBJ2-7; 7 bases fit TRBD2. There are 15 residues in the CDR3. Germline trimming cut 5 bases from V and 0 bases from J; bases unmatched to any gene: 7. Germline V gives CDR1 MNHNS, CDR2 SASEGT. The CDR3 protein is CASSLAGPLSYEQYF. The CDR3 DNA follows: TGTGCCAGCAGTTTAGCGGGTCCGCTCTCCTACGAGCAGTACTTC.

The CDR3 nucleotides read TGTGCCAGCAGTTTTCGGACCCTCGAGACCCAGTACTTC. Translated, it gives CASSFRTLETQYF. V and J are TRBV27 and TRBJ2-5; D not resolved. From germline, CDR1 is MNHEY and CDR2 SMNVEV (reference sequence). The CDR3 sequence is 13 residues long. V was clipped by 3 bases and J by 5 bases, with 10 bases between them.

This clonotype has ten or more counts. The chain is built from TRBV19 and TRBJ2-6; a weak D match, TRBD1 (6 bases). V lost 3 bases, J lost 0 bases, and 9 bases lay in between. The CDR3 has 16 amino acids. The germline V gene has CDR1 LNHDA and CDR2 SQIVND (reference sequence). The CDR3 spells CASSMRTDSGANVLTF. Here the CDR3 DNA reads TGTGCCAGTAGTATGAGGACAGACTCTGGGGCCAACGTCCTGACTTTC.

This clonotype has ten or more counts. CDR3 coding DNA: TGCAGTGCTAGGTTCGGGACAGGGGCTGGCTACACCTTC. This encodes CSARFGTGAGYTF. V and J are TRBV20-1 and TRBJ1-2, with TRBD1 matching 10 bases. V lost 3 bases, J lost 7 bases, and 5 bases stayed unmatched. CDR3 length: 13 amino acids. Germline V lookup: CDR1 DFQATT, CDR2 SNEGSKA (reference sequence).

This clonotype was picked up many times. The CDR3 is CASTSWGRAKNIQYF. The CDR3 nucleotides read TGTGCCAGCACCTCCTGGGGAAGGGCCAAAAACATTCAGTACTTC. This chain joins TRBV6-2 or TRBV6-3 and TRBJ2-4; D remains unclear. The CDR3 length is 15 residues. The V end lost 7 bases, the J end lost 1 base, and 14 bases lay between the germline ends. Looked up from germline, CDR1 is MNHEY and CDR2 is SVGEGT.

This clonotype was detected ten times or more. The chain employs TRBV2 and TRBJ1-1; TRBD1 aligns across 12 bases. From germline, CDR1 is SNHLY and CDR2 FYNNEI. V lost 7 bases and J lost 6; bases outside the gene matches: 6. This CDR3 is built from 14 residues. The DNA of the CDR3 is TGTGCCAGCATTACGGGACAGGGGGCACCTGAAGCTTTCTTT. It specifies CASITGQGAPEAFF.

The chain links TRBV9 to TRBJ1-4; D is ambiguous. The CDR3 runs to 14 residues. The germline V gene has CDR1 SGDLS and CDR2 YYNGEE. Trimming cost V 0 bases and J 8 bases, with 11 bases left between them. The CDR3 DNA reads TGTGCCAGCAGCGTAGGCCCACTGGGGGAAAAACTGTTTTTT. Its translation is CASSVGPLGEKLFF.

This sequence joins TRBV12-3 or TRBV12-4 and TRBJ1-2; TRBD1 might be the D (5 bases). CDR3 length equals 12 residues. Trimming stripped 3 bases from V and 8 bases from J, with 10 bases between. This CDR3 reads CASSFGGWGYTF. Written as DNA, the CDR3 is TGTGCCAGCAGTTTCGGGGGTTGGGGCTACACCTTC.

Ten or more counts support this clonotype. The chain has TRBV2 and TRBJ2-7, with 11 bases matching TRBD2. The V gene's germline CDR1 is SNHLY and CDR2 FYNNEI. The CDR3 runs to 15 residues. Trimming at V came to 6 bases and at J to 2 bases, leaving 6 bases not matched to a gene. The CDR3 reads CASRRTSGLPYEQYF. The CDR3, as DNA: TGTGCCAGCAGACGGACTAGCGGGCTCCCCTACGAGCAGTACTTC.

This clonotype was observed many times. The chain recombines TRBV19 with TRBJ1-4, with D possibly being TRBD1 (5 bases). The CDR3 loop spans 14 amino acids. V gave up 3 bases and J gave up 8 bases, with 13 bases separating them. The germline V gene has CDR1 LNHDA and CDR2 SQIVND (reference sequence). CDR3 coding DNA: TGTGCCAGTAGTATGGGTAATTGGGGGGAAAAACTGTTTTTT. Amino acids: CASSMGNWGEKLFF.

In its sample, this clonotype was seen a few times. V and J are TRBV7-2 and TRBJ2-7; possible D gene TRBD1, 6 bases. Germline lookup yields CDR1 SGHTA and CDR2 FQGNSA. The CDR3 runs to 17 residues. V was shortened by 4 bases and J by 3 bases, with 22 bases between the two germline ends. The DNA for the CDR3 is TGTGCCAGCAGCTCAGACGACGTCTGGGGGCTCGACTACGAGCAGTACTTC. It specifies CASSSDDVWGLDYEQYF.